This paragraph reports one T cell receptor (beta chain). There is no known antigen for this receptor. Qualities for individual bases were not recorded, and no much larger clone is one base off. The TCR beta CDR3 regions were amplified from RNA transcripts. The first round of RT-PCR for the TCR CDR3 was performed with the HTBI primer set and the Qiagen OneStep RT-PCR kit. The libraries were constructed in a second round of multiplex PCR and then size-selected and purified. Libraries were sequenced paired-end with 100 bp reads on an Illumina HiSeq2000. For the original study's pipeline: Raw data were processed with SOAPnuke, discarding reads with adapters, uncalled bases, mean Phred below 15, or no exact constant-primer or identifier match. High-quality paired reads were merged with COPE v1.2.5, and unique nucleotide sequences were defined as clonotypes. MiTCR v1.1 was used to align clonotypes to the IMGT TRBV, TRBD and TRBJ reference segments. Only V-J combinations with frequency above 0.0001, covering about 99% of repertoires, were analysed. A TCS score was defined as the ratio of F50 (clonal expansion) to E x V (chaos), with BLOSUM62-based TCRdist applied between CDR3 peptides within each V-J. Welch's t-statistics and random forest reduced 500 to 650 V-J features to 10 to 15, which were used in a naive Bayes classifier (R e1071). TCRdb cleaned the public reads at Q25 with fastp, built clones with MiXCR and kept in-frame beta chains. Entries that share a CDR3 protein sequence are merged under the most common genes and DNA. TCRdb, not the original authors, processed these V and J calls. The sample table records about 640,000 distinct CDR3 sequences; under 25% of these occur just once. The ten largest make up 30% to 40% of the sample.

This entry is derived from a study of T cells in Graves' hyperthyroidism and ophthalmopathy (dated by TCRdb to about 2019). As for the study more broadly: Peripheral blood samples were taken at initial diagnosis, before any treatment was given. TCR V-J signatures able to tell the groups apart were searched for in a discovery cohort of 95 or so patients, of whom approximately 40 had Graves' ophthalmopathy and around 58 had stable Graves' hyperthyroidism. Prospective prediction of ophthalmopathy was tested in an independent validation cohort of fewer than 20 hyperthyroidism patients and 17 patients who later progressed to ophthalmopathy. The roughly 100 discovery patients were randomly divided into training and test sets at a 7:3 ratio. The study also compared thyroid tissue and blood T-cell repertoires from a handful of Graves' hyperthyroidism patients. After sampling, hyperthyroidism patients received methimazole starting at 30 mg daily, and ophthalmopathy patients received high-dose intravenous methylprednisolone. The paper reports TCR Vbeta CDR3 sequencing of approximately 140 peripheral blood samples: approximately 41 ophthalmopathy, roughly 74 hyperthyroidism and 17 progressor patients.

CDR1 DFQATT and CDR2 SNEGSKA are derived from the germline V gene (reference sequence). V sheds 3 bases and J sheds 3 bases, leaving 11 bases between their ends. From its cysteine to its phenylalanine, the CDR3 spans 13 amino acids. This entry keeps only the CDR3 DNA: 39 bases, framed from base 1. Moderately to severely active disease, a Clinical Activity Score of at least 3, a NOSPECS grade of at least 4, and a duration under 3 months were present in ophthalmopathy patients. Patients with uncontrolled infections, other autoimmune diseases, pregnancy or lactation were excluded. Clinical symptoms, serum thyroxine and TRAb, thyroid ultrasound, and orbital computed tomography formed the basis for the diagnoses. Ficoll-Paque density gradient centrifugation was used to isolate PBMCs from approximately 11 ml of fresh peripheral blood. Total RNA was extracted with Trizol reagent, and quality was checked on an Agilent 2100 Bioanalyzer.

Study-wide conclusions, independent of this receptor: Most expanded thyroid clonotypes (frequency above 0.001) were also detected in blood, a finding suggesting that blood repertoires may reflect thyroid immune responses. In validation, progression to ophthalmopathy was predicted by the model with approximately 67% sensitivity and approximately 78% specificity, a median of approximately 7.1 months before onset. No statistical method was used to set the sample size in advance, and investigators knew the group allocation. Ophthalmopathy was separated from stable hyperthyroidism by a 13 V-J signature model, with 85% to 90% sensitivity and about 81% specificity obtained in cross-validation and 80%/75% obtained in testing.

The sequencing input was blood. The chain uses TRBV20-1 and TRBJ1-2; the D segment could be TRBD1, given 5 matching bases. The sequence was obtained from a man younger than 45 with Graves' ophthalmopathy. The nucleotide sequence reads as follows: TGCAGTGCTAGGCAGGGCCAGGACTATGGCTACACCTTC. Translated, it reads CSARQGQDYGYTF.